Sequencing of this T cell receptor beta chain was carried out in a study of blood T cell repertoires in COVID-19. On the study more broadly: Researchers got acute and convalescent COVID-19 samples from the United States, Italy and Spain. Sample material is recorded as cDNA or gDNA derived from T cells, B-cell-depleted T cells, or PBMCs.

Under the authors' procedure: How many nucleated cells were present was estimated from reference gene primer amplification. Assay used: immunoSEQ multiplex PCR; TCRdb lists only in-frame clones, some missing. That table is the source of V, J and clone size, and D and trimming were worked out from the DNA. This sample yields 120,000 or so clones, of which approximately 80% are seen a single time; 37% belongs to the top ten. V shed 1 base and J shed 7 bases, with 11 bases lying between them. The length of the CDR3 is 13 residues. The germline CDR1 and CDR2 sequences are SGHNT and YENEEA. The sequenced material came from peripheral blood. The receptor comes from a man in his forties with active or convalescent COVID-19. V is TRBV11-3 and J is TRBJ2-7; D ambiguous. CDR3 bases: TGTGCCAGCAGCTTAGCGTCTTCCGGGGAGCAGTACTTC. Its protein product is CASSLASSGEQYF.